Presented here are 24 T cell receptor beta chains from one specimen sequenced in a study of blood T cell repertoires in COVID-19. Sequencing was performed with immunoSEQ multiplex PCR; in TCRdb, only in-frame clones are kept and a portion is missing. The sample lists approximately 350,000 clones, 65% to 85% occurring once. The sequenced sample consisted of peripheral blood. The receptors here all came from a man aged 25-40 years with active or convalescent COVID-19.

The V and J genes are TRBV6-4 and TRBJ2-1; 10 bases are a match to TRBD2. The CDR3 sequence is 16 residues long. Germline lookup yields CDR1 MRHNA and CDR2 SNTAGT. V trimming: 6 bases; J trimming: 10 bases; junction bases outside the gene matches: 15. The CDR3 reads CASRPFSSGGLGEQFF. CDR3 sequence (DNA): TGTGCCAGCAGGCCTTTCTCTAGCGGGGGCCTTGGGGAGCAGTTCTTC.

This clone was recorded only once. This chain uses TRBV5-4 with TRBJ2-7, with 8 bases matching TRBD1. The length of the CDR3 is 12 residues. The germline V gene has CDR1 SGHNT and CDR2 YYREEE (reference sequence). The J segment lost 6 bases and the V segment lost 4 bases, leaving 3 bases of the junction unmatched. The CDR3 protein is CASSGQGLEQYF. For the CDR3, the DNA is TGTGCCAGCAGCGGACAGGGCCTCGAGCAGTACTTC.

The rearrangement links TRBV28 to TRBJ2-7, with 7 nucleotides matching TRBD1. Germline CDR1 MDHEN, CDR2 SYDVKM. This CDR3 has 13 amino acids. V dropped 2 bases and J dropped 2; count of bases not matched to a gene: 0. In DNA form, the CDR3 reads TGTGCCAGCAGTTTACAGGGGGCCTACGAGCAGTACTTC. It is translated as CASSLQGAYEQYF.

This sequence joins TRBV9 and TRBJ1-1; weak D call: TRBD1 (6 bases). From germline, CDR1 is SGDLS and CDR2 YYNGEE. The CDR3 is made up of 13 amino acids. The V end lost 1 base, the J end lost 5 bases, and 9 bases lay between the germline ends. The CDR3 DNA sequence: TGTGCCAGCAGCGTAAGGGGGAGTACTGAAGCTTTCTTT. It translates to CASSVRGSTEAFF.

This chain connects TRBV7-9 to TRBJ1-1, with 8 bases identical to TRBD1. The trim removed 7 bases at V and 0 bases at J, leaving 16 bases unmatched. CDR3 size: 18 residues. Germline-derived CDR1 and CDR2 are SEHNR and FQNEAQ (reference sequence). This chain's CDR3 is CASIDPDREYPVNTEAFF. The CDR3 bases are TGTGCCAGCATCGATCCGGACAGGGAGTACCCTGTGAACACTGAAGCTTTCTTT.

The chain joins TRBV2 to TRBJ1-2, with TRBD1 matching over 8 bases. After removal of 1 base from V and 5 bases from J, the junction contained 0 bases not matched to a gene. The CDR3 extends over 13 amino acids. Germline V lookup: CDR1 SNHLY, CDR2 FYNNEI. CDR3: CASSEGTGYGYTF. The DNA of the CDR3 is TGTGCCAGCAGTGAAGGGACAGGGTATGGCTACACCTTC.

CDR3 nucleotide sequence: TGTGCCAGCAGCTTGGGGACAGGGCTCCCTGAAGCTTTCTTT. Amino acids: CASSLGTGLPEAFF. V gene TRBV5-4 combines with J gene TRBJ1-1, with 8 bases aligning to TRBD1. The germline V gene has CDR1 SGHNT and CDR2 YYREEE (reference sequence). CDR3 length: 14 residues. J was trimmed by 6 bases and V by 0 bases; bases with no gene match: 4.

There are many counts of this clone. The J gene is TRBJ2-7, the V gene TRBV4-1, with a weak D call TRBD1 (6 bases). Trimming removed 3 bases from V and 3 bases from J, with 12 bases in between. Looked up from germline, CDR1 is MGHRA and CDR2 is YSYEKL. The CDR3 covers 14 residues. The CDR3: CASSHSKQGYEQYF. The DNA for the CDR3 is TGCGCCAGCAGCCACTCTAAACAGGGCTACGAGCAGTACTTC.

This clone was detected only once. The CDR3 loop is CASSGAMNTEAFF. The CDR3 DNA is TGTGCCAGCAGTGGGGCCATGAACACTGAAGCTTTCTTT. This rearrangement joins TRBV28 to TRBJ1-1, with D maybe TRBD1 (5 bases). The CDR3 has 13 residues. Germline-derived CDR1 and CDR2 are MDHEN and SYDVKM. Trimming pared 5 bases from V and 0 bases from J, leaving 7 bases between.

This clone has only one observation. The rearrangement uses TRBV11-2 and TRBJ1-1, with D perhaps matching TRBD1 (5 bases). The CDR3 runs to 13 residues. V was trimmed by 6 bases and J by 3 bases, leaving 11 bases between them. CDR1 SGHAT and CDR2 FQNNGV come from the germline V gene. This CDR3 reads CASSRLQDTEAFF. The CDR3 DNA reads TGTGCCAGCAGTCGTCTACAGGACACTGAAGCTTTCTTT.

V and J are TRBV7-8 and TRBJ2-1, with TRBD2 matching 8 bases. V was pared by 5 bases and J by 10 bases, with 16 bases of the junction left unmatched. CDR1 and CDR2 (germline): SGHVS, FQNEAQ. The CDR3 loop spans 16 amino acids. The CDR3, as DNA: TGTGCCAGCAGCCCCCAACTAGCGGAGGGCCCTCGAGAGCAGTTCTTC. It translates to CASSPQLAEGPREQFF. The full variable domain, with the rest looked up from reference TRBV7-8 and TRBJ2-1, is GAGVSQSPRYKVAKRGQDVALRCDPISGHVSLFWYQQALGQGPEFLTYFQNEAQLDKSGLPSDRFFAERPEGSVSTLKIQRTQQEDSAVYLCASSPQLAEGPREQFFGPGTRLTVL.

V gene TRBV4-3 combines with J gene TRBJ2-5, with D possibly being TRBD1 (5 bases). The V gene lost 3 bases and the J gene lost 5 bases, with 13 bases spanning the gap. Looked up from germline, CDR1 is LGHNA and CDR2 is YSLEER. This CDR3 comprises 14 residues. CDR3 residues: CASSHGRAGETQYF. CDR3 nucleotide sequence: TGCGCCAGCAGCCATGGCAGGGCTGGGGAGACCCAGTACTTC.

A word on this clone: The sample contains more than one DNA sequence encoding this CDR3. CDR3: CASSYVQGTGELFF. The CDR3 DNA is TGTGCCAGCAGTTATGTGCAGGGGACCGGGGAGCTGTTTTTT. V is TRBV6-2 or TRBV6-3 and J is TRBJ2-2; tentatively, D is TRBD1 (6 bases). Germline V gene sequence: CDR1 MNHEY, CDR2 SVGEGT. V gave up 3 bases and J gave up 5 bases, with 10 bases separating them. The CDR3 extends over 14 amino acids.

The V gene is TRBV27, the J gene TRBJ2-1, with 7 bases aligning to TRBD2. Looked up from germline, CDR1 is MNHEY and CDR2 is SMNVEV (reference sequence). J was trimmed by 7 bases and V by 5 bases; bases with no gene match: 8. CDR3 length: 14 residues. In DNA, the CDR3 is TGTGCCAGCAGTCAGGGACGGGGGGTGAATGAGCAGTTCTTC. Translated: CASSQGRGVNEQFF.

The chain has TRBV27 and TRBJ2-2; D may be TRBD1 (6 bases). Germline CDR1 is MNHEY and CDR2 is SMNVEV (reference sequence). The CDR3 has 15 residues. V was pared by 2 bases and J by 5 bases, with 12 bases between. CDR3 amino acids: CASSLIGGRTGELFF. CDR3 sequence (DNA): TGTGCCAGCAGTTTAATAGGGGGTCGGACCGGGGAGCTGTTTTTT.

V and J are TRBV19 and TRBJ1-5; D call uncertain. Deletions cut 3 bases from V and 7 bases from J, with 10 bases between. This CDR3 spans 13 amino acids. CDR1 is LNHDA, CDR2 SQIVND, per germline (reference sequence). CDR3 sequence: CASSIGVGQPQHF. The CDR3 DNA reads TGTGCCAGTAGTATCGGGGTCGGACAGCCCCAGCATTTT.

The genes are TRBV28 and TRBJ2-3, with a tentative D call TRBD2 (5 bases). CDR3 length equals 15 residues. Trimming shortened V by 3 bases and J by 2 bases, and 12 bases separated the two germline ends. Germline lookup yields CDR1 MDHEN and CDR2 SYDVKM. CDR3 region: CASSLAGVSTDTQYF. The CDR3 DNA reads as TGTGCCAGCAGTTTGGCCGGGGTATCCACAGATACGCAGTATTTT. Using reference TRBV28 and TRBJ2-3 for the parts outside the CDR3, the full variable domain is DVKVTQSSRYLVKRTGEKVFLECVQDMDHENMFWYRQDPGLGLRLIYFSYDVKMKEKGDIPEGYSVSREKKERFSLILESASTNQTSMYLCASSLAGVSTDTQYFGPGTRLTVL.

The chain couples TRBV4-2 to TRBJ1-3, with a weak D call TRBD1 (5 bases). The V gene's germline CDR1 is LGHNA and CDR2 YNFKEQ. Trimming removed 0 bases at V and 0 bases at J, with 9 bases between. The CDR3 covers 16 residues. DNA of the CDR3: TGTGCCAGCAGCCAAGAGCAGGGCGACTCTGGAAACACCATATATTTT. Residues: CASSQEQGDSGNTIYF.

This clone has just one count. The CDR3 is CASRRRFTGELFF. In DNA form, the CDR3 reads TGTGCCAGCAGGCGCCGGTTCACCGGGGAGCTGTTTTTT. This rearrangement joins TRBV27 to TRBJ2-2; D not certain. Germline V lookup: CDR1 MNHEY, CDR2 SMNVEV (reference sequence). Trimming pared 6 bases from V and 4 bases from J, leaving 9 bases between. The CDR3 is made up of 13 amino acids.

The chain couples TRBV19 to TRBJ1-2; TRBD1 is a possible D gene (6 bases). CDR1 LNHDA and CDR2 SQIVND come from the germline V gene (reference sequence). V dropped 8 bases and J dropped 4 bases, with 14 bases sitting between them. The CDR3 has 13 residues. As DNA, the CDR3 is TGTGCCAGTCGAACAGGGTACGGCTATGGCTACACCTTC. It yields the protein CASRTGYGYGYTF.

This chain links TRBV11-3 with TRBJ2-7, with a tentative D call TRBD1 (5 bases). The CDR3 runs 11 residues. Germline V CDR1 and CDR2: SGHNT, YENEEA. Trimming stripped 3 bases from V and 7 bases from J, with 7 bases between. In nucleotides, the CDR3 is TGTGCCAGCAGCTTGGGGCAAGAGCAGTACTTC. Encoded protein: CASSLGQEQYF. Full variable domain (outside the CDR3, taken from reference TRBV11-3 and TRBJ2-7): EAGVVQSPRYKIIEKKQPVAFWCNPISGHNTLYWYLQNLGQGPELLIRYENEEAVDDSQLPKDRFSAERLKGVDSTLKIQPAELGDSAVYLCASSLGQEQYFGPGTRLTVT.

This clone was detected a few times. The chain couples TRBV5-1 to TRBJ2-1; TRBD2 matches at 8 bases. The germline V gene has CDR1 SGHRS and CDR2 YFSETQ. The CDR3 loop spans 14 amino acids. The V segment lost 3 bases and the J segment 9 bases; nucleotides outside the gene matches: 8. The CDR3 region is CASSWGLEEAEQFF. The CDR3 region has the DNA TGCGCCAGCAGCTGGGGACTAGAGGAGGCTGAGCAGTTCTTC.

The CDR3 loop is CASSFPGFGNEQFF. The CDR3 DNA reads as TGTGCCAGCAGCTTCCCGGGGTTTGGCAATGAGCAGTTCTTC. The chain carries TRBV7-9 and TRBJ2-1, with a possible D match to TRBD2 (5 bases). The CDR3 runs 14 residues. V lost 3 bases to trimming and J lost 6 bases, with 12 bases between them. CDR1 and CDR2 (germline): SEHNR, FQNEAQ (reference sequence).

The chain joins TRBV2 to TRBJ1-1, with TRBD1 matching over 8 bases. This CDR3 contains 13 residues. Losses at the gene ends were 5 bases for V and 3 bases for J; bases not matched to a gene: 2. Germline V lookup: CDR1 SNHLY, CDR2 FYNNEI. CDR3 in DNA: TGTGCCAGCAGTACACAGGGGGACACTGAAGCTTTCTTT. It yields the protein CASSTQGDTEAFF.